Listed here are 5 T cell receptor beta chains from one sample, sequenced in a study of shared clonotypes between healthy human individuals. Positively selected for CCR7, the CD45RO-negative cells used as naive CD8 cells excluded terminally differentiated effector memory CD45RA+ cells. The protocol was immunoSEQ multiplex PCR, while the TCRdb copy is restricted to in-frame clones and leaves out a portion. This sample has more than 2 million clones, with about 95% found just once. Sequenced input: naive CD8+ T cells sorted from blood. The receptors were gathered from a man younger than 30 in good health.

As for this clone: Other nucleotide sequences from this sample produce the same CDR3. V gene TRBV7-9 combines with J gene TRBJ1-1; D not certain. Germline V gene data show CDR1 as SEHNR and CDR2 as FQNEAQ (reference sequence). This CDR3 is 12 amino acids long. The germline V and J ends were trimmed by 5 bases and 4 bases, with 8 bases remaining between them. CDR3 DNA sequence: TGTGCCAGCAGCCTCGGGAGCACTGAAGCTTTCTTT. The encoded protein is CASSLGSTEAFF.

The rearrangement joins TRBV19 to TRBJ1-5; D unresolved. Germline V lookup: CDR1 LNHDA, CDR2 SQIVND (reference sequence). The V end lost 5 bases, the J end lost 8 bases, and 16 bases lay between the germline ends. This CDR3 has 14 amino acids. CDR3 bases: TGTGCCAGTAGTTTGTCTGGATTTGTGGAGCCCCAGCATTTT. Protein product: CASSLSGFVEPQHF. The full variable domain, completed using reference TRBV19 and TRBJ1-5, is DGGITQSPKYLFRKEGQNVTLSCEQNLNHDAMYWYRQDPGQGLRLIYYSQIVNDFQKGDIAEGYSVSREKKESFPLTVTSAQKNPTAFYLCASSLSGFVEPQHFGDGTRLSIL.

This rearrangement joins TRBV5-4 to TRBJ1-2; D is unclear. This CDR3 contains 13 residues. V lost 0 bases and J 7 bases, leaving 10 bases between the germline ends. Germline values: CDR1 SGHNT, CDR2 YYREEE (reference sequence). In DNA form, the CDR3 reads TGTGCCAGCAGCTTGGGAGGTTTTGGTGGCTACACCTTC. This codes for CASSLGGFGGYTF.

The V gene is TRBV2, the J gene TRBJ1-2; D might be TRBD1 (6 bases). CDR3 length: 12 residues. The V end lost 11 bases, the J end lost 1 base, and 11 bases lay between the germline ends. Germline-derived CDR1 and CDR2 are SNHLY and FYNNEI. DNA for the CDR3: TGTGCCGGGGAGGGGGTTAACTATGGCTACACCTTC. It yields the protein CAGEGVNYGYTF.

The chain couples TRBV7-9 to TRBJ2-1; TRBD1 is a possible D gene (5 bases). The CDR3 is 13 residues long. CDR1 SEHNR and CDR2 FQNEAQ come from the germline V gene (reference sequence). V was cut by 5 bases and J by 9 bases, with 14 bases left in between. The CDR3 sequence: CASSVIQGSEQFF. The CDR3 DNA follows: TGTGCCAGCAGCGTAATCCAGGGTAGTGAGCAGTTCTTC.